Below are 32 T cell receptor beta chains sequenced from a single sample in a study of early T cells in non-severe SARS-CoV-2 infection. Via MiXCR, TCRdb re-called the 5' RACE reads, giving one row per CDR3 protein. Seen here are 85,000 to 100,000 distinct CDR3 sequences, about 12% observed once, and the top ten hold approximately 2.4%. Sequences were obtained from whole blood. The receptors were gathered from an adult who was a healthcare worker with PCR-confirmed SARS-CoV-2 infection or an uninfected control (not recorded which).

This clonotype has just a few counts. This CDR3 is CASSGQPLQETQYF. Here the CDR3 DNA reads TGTGCCAGCAGTGGGCAGCCTCTACAAGAGACCCAGTACTTC. V gene TRBV28 combines with J gene TRBJ2-5; D remains unclear. The CDR3 is 14 amino acids. The germline CDR1 and CDR2 sequences are MDHEN and SYDVKM. Trimming cost V 5 bases and J 2 bases, with 12 bases left between them.

This clonotype was seen at least ten times. The chain links TRBV11-2 to TRBJ2-7; D assignment may be TRBD1 or TRBD2 (6 bases each). V was shortened by 1 base and J by 3 bases, with 16 bases between the two germline ends. This CDR3 is built from 16 residues. Germline V gives CDR1 SGHAT, CDR2 FQNNGV. In nucleotides, the CDR3 is TGTGCCAGCAGCTTAGGGGGGCGGGGCGGCAGCTACGAGCAGTACTTC. The encoded protein is CASSLGGRGGSYEQYF.

This clonotype was detected only a few times. This sequence joins TRBV28 and TRBJ1-5; D gene uncertain. The V gene's germline CDR1 is MDHEN and CDR2 SYDVKM. The V and J ends lost 6 bases and 0 bases respectively, with 9 bases between them. CDR3 length equals 14 residues. The CDR3 loop reads CASRVRYSNQPQHF. Here the CDR3 DNA reads TGTGCCAGCAGGGTCCGTTATAGCAATCAGCCCCAGCATTTT.

The chain carries TRBV28 and TRBJ2-1, with D possibly being TRBD1 (5 bases). Germline V gene lookup returns CDR1 MDHEN and CDR2 SYDVKM. V gave up 7 bases and J gave up 9 bases, with 13 bases separating them. The CDR3 spans 12 residues. This CDR3 reads CASTSPGFEQFF. The CDR3 region has the DNA TGTGCCAGCACCTCGCCAGGGTTTGAGCAGTTCTTC.

This clonotype was found a few times. The chain combines TRBV7-2 with TRBJ2-1; a weak D match, TRBD2 (6 bases). CDR3 length: 14 residues. From germline, CDR1 is SGHTA and CDR2 FQGNSA. Trimming left V 5 bases short and J 10 bases short, with 18 bases between. Here the CDR3 reads CASSLSTLGGEQFF. The CDR3 DNA is TGTGCCAGCAGCCTCTCAACTCTGGGGGGAGAGCAGTTCTTC.

This clonotype has only a few counts. The chain links TRBV7-3 to TRBJ1-6; TRBD1 might be the D (5 bases). The CDR3 is 14 amino acids. Germline CDR1 and CDR2: SGHTA and FQGTGA. Trimming shortened V by 1 base and J by 9 bases, and 10 bases separated the two germline ends. CDR3 amino acids: CASSLKAGVSPLHF. As DNA, the CDR3 is TGTGCCAGCAGCTTAAAGGCGGGGGTTTCACCCCTCCACTTT.

There are many counts of this clonotype. The chain employs TRBV6-5 and TRBJ2-5; unclear D gene. In germline, CDR1 is MNHEY, CDR2 SVGAGI. The CDR3 totals 11 residues. The V and J ends lost 4 bases and 9 bases respectively, with 9 bases between them. CDR3 nucleotide sequence: TGTGCCAGCAGTTCCCCGCCTTCCCAGTACTTC. Its protein product is CASSSPPSQYF.

This clonotype was seen only a few times. The chain joins TRBV7-8 to TRBJ1-1, with 8 bases that match TRBD1. The V segment lost 4 bases and the J segment 0 bases; nucleotides outside the gene matches: 4. The V gene's germline CDR1 is SGHVS and CDR2 FQNEAQ. The CDR3 covers 15 residues. For the CDR3, the DNA is TGTGCCAGCAGCTCGATGGGACAGGTGAACACTGAAGCTTTCTTT. Amino acids: CASSSMGQVNTEAFF.

A few counts support this clonotype. The CDR3 here is CASRLTSGDIQYF. The CDR3 DNA sequence: TGTGCCAGCAGGCTGACTAGCGGGGACATTCAGTACTTC. The chain couples TRBV11-2 to TRBJ2-4, with TRBD2 matching 11 bases. The germline CDR1 and CDR2 sequences are SGHAT and FQNNGV. The CDR3 length is 13 residues. After removal of 6 bases from V and 8 bases from J, the junction contained 3 bases not matched to a gene.

V is TRBV6-1 and J is TRBJ2-4, with 7 bases lining up with TRBD1. CDR3 length: 16 amino acids. The V gene end was trimmed by 0 bases and the J gene end by 3 bases; junction bases not matched to a gene: 5. From germline, CDR1 is MNHNS and CDR2 SASEGT. As DNA, the CDR3 is TGTGCCAGCAGTGAAGCGATGACAGGGATCAAAAACATTCAGTACTTC. Its protein is CASSEAMTGIKNIQYF.

As for this clonotype: At one end, the junction sequence differs from germline, possibly due to a read error. The chain links TRBV12-3 or TRBV12-4 to TRBJ1-2; 9 bases align to TRBD1. There are 11 residues in the CDR3. This chain's CDR3 is CASSLVRDRVF. As DNA, the CDR3 is TGTGCCAGCAGTTTGGTCCGGGACAGGGTCTTC.

This clonotype was observed many times. This chain uses TRBV6-4 with TRBJ1-1; tentatively, D is TRBD1 (5 bases). Germline V gene data show CDR1 as MRHNA and CDR2 as SNTAGT. Between the trimmed V and J ends, which lost 6 bases and 1 base, there was a span of 9 bases. The CDR3 consists of 13 residues. This CDR3 is CASRAQGNTEAFF. DNA for the CDR3: TGTGCCAGCAGAGCCCAGGGGAACACTGAAGCTTTCTTT.

Comments on this clonotype: One base away lies a much larger clone, so this may be a sequencing read error. This CDR3 fails to terminate in the conserved phenylalanine or tryptophan, so it likely reflects a read error. The rearrangement uses TRBV7-6 and TRBJ1-1; no reliable D call. Looked up from germline, CDR1 is SGHVS and CDR2 is FNYEAQ. CDR3 length equals 12 residues. V lost 5 bases and J 0 bases, leaving 4 bases between the germline ends. The CDR3 bases are TGTGCCAGCAGCGAGATGAACACTGAAGCTTTCTTA. Translated, it gives CASSEMNTEAFL.

The chain is built from TRBV5-1 and TRBJ2-1, with no clear D. The CDR3 contains 14 residues. Trimming took off 0 bases at V and 7 bases at J, with 11 bases between the two ends. CDR1 is SGHRS, CDR2 YFSETQ, per germline. In DNA, the CDR3 is TGCGCCAGCAGCTTGGATGGGTCGACTAATGAGCAGTTCTTC. Protein sequence: CASSLDGSTNEQFF.

Many counts were recorded for this clonotype. The chain carries TRBV7-9 and TRBJ2-7, with a weak D call TRBD2 (5 bases). This CDR3 is built from 12 residues. Germline V gene lookup returns CDR1 SEHNR and CDR2 FQNEAQ (reference sequence). Trimming took 6 bases from V and 2 from J, leaving 8 bases between them. CDR3 residues: CASSLAAYEQYF. The DNA for the CDR3 is TGTGCCAGCAGTCTAGCCGCCTACGAGCAGTACTTC.

V is TRBV28 and J is TRBJ1-5; possibly TRBD1 for D (6 bases). V lost 3 bases and J lost 4, with 13 bases in between. The length of the CDR3 is 15 residues. The germline V gene has CDR1 MDHEN and CDR2 SYDVKM. CDR3 DNA: TGTGCCAGCAGTTTCCCGGGGGCGCGAAATCAGCCCCAGCATTTT. It encodes CASSFPGARNQPQHF.

In the case of this clonotype: The conserved closing phenylalanine or tryptophan is absent in this CDR3, likely reflecting a read error. The rearrangement links TRBV11-2 to TRBJ1-1; D is unclear. The length of the CDR3 is 13 residues. Between the trimmed V and J ends, which lost 5 bases and 1 base, there was a span of 8 bases. Germline V gives CDR1 SGHAT, CDR2 FQNNGV. CDR3 sequence (DNA): TGTGCCAGCAGCGCGGTGTCGAACACTGAAGCTTTCCTT. As protein: CASSAVSNTEAFL.

Concerning this clonotype itself: This clone may be a read error of a much larger clone one base away. The chain has TRBV6-1 and TRBJ1-5, with 9 positions matching TRBD1. The CDR3 has 17 residues. Unmatched junction bases numbered 10, after V lost 4 bases and J lost 3 bases. The germline V gene has CDR1 MNHNS and CDR2 SASEGT. CDR3 coding DNA: TGTGCCAGCAGTGGCCCGGACAGGGGTAGGGACAATCAGCCCCAGCATTTT. Residues: CASSGPDRGRDNQPQHF.

This clonotype showed up many times. The chain has TRBV6-5 and TRBJ1-2; 8 nucleotides agree with TRBD1. V lost 6 bases, J lost 4 bases, and 4 bases stayed unmatched. The CDR3 contains 13 residues. Germline V CDR1 and CDR2: MNHEY, SVGAGI. CDR3 amino acids: CASRRGQGYGYTF. CDR3 DNA: TGTGCCAGCAGACGCGGACAGGGCTATGGCTACACCTTC.

This clonotype was detected only a few times. The chain uses TRBV19 and TRBJ2-7; D is unresolved. Germline assignment: CDR1 LNHDA and CDR2 SQIVND (reference sequence). This CDR3 region has 12 residues. V was trimmed by 4 bases and J by 2 bases, leaving 6 bases between them. The CDR3 sequence is CASSTEPYEQYF. The CDR3 coding sequence is TGTGCCAGTAGTACGGAACCCTACGAGCAGTACTTC.

V and J are TRBV28 and TRBJ2-7, with 9 bases lining up with TRBD1. After removal of 6 bases from V and 3 bases from J, the junction contained 6 bases not matched to a gene. The length of the CDR3 is 14 residues. Germline V gene sequence: CDR1 MDHEN, CDR2 SYDVKM. CDR3 nucleotides: TGTGCCAGCAGCGGGACAGGGATTAACTACGAGCAGTACTTC. It is translated as CASSGTGINYEQYF.

The V gene is TRBV3-1, the J gene TRBJ2-7, with 9 bases aligning to TRBD2. V dropped 3 bases and J dropped 2; count of bases not matched to a gene: 5. Germline CDR1 and CDR2: LGHDT and YNNKEL (reference sequence). The CDR3 contains 15 residues. DNA of the CDR3: TGTGCCAGCAGCCAGGCCAGCGGGGGGCCCTACGAGCAGTACTTC. Encoded protein: CASSQASGGPYEQYF.

There are a few counts of this clonotype. V usage is TRBV20-1 and J usage is TRBJ2-5; D is possibly TRBD2 (6 bases). CDR3 size: 15 residues. Germline CDR1 is DFQATT and CDR2 is SNEGSKA (reference sequence). Between the trimmed V and J ends, which lost 6 bases and 4 bases, there was a span of 21 bases. CDR3 amino acids: CSADRGTGGLETQYF. CDR3 nucleotides: TGCAGTGCGGACCGGGGGACGGGCGGGCTAGAGACCCAGTACTTC.

In this sample, this clonotype turned up many times. The chain combines TRBV4-3 with TRBJ1-5; D not certain. V dropped 0 bases and J dropped 4 bases, with 7 bases sitting between them. CDR3 length: 14 residues. The germline V gene has CDR1 LGHNA and CDR2 YSLEER. CDR3 protein: CASSQELGNQPQHF. The CDR3, as DNA: TGCGCCAGCAGCCAAGAATTGGGGAATCAGCCCCAGCATTTT.

As regards this clonotype: Since the CDR3 does not end with the conserved phenylalanine or tryptophan, this likely comes from a read error. This chain links TRBV19 with TRBJ2-7, with D uncertain. Germline V gene data show CDR1 as LNHDA and CDR2 as SQIVND (reference sequence). Between the trimmed V and J ends, which lost 8 bases and 3 bases, there was a span of 8 bases. This CDR3 spans 11 amino acids. CDR3: CASGVHYEQYY. CDR3 DNA: TGTGCCAGTGGGGTCCACTACGAGCAGTACTAC.

This clonotype was counted at least ten times. The V call is TRBV6-4, the J call TRBJ2-2; the D is unclear. The germline V gene encodes CDR1 MRHNA and CDR2 SNTAGT. V was trimmed by 5 bases and J by 1 base, leaving 8 bases between them. The CDR3 is 14 residues long. The DNA of the CDR3 is TGTGCCAGCAGTCCGAGGCTGAACACCGGGGAGCTGTTTTTT. This sequence encodes CASSPRLNTGELFF.

For this clonotype: Given the absence of the conserved phenylalanine or tryptophan at the CDR3 end, a read error is likely. The DNA is omitted, as the CDR3 cannot be located on it reliably, and the CDR3 follows TCRdb's listing. This sequence joins TRBV2 and TRBJ2-1; the D call TRBD1 from the table was never checked on the DNA. With termini counted, the CDR3 has 15 amino acids. CDR1 is SNHLY and CDR2 is FYNNEI in the germline V gene. The CDR3 sequence: CASSEALGGVSSSPP.

This sequence joins TRBV19 and TRBJ1-4; D is undetermined. Germline CDR1 LNHDA, CDR2 SQIVND (reference sequence). This CDR3 is built from 14 residues. Trimming stripped 6 bases from V and 6 bases from J, with 14 bases between. This chain's CDR3 is CASSPRGVDEKLFF. The CDR3 nucleotides are TGTGCCAGTAGCCCCCGCGGGGTGGATGAAAAACTGTTTTTT.

This clonotype was recorded a few times. The chain couples TRBV6-6 to TRBJ1-5, with D possibly matching TRBD1 (6 bases). The germline V gene encodes CDR1 MNHNY and CDR2 SVGAGI (reference sequence). This CDR3 has 18 amino acids. V lost 2 bases, J lost 0 bases, and 17 bases lay in between. This CDR3 is CASSYGTKGFYSNQPQHF. Written as DNA, the CDR3 is TGTGCCAGCAGTTACGGGACAAAGGGATTTTATAGCAATCAGCCCCAGCATTTT.

The chain joins TRBV10-1 to TRBJ2-1; 9 nucleotides align to TRBD2. The J segment lost 5 bases and the V segment lost 4 bases, leaving 9 bases of the junction unmatched. Germline-derived CDR1 and CDR2 are WNHNN and SYGVQD (reference sequence). The CDR3 is 16 amino acids. CDR3 sequence: CASSVSWTSDHNEQFF. The DNA for the CDR3 is TGCGCCAGCAGTGTCAGCTGGACTAGCGATCACAATGAGCAGTTCTTC.

V and J are TRBV4-1 and TRBJ1-3, with D unclear. The CDR3 covers 16 residues. Trimming removed 1 base at V and 0 bases at J, with 10 bases between. Germline CDR1 MGHRA, CDR2 YSYEKL. The CDR3 DNA reads as TGCGCCAGCAGCCAAGCCCGGGGAGCCTCTGGAAACACCATATATTTT. Translation gives CASSQARGASGNTIYF.

There are many counts of this clonotype. The V call is TRBV10-1, the J call TRBJ2-3; maybe TRBD1 (5 bases). Germline lookup yields CDR1 WNHNN and CDR2 SYGVQD (reference sequence). Trimming removed 0 bases from V and 4 bases from J, with 8 bases in between. The CDR3 runs to 14 residues. CDR3 residues: CASSESGAPDTQYF. DNA of the CDR3: TGCGCCAGCAGTGAGTCTGGGGCTCCAGATACGCAGTATTTT.